This TCR beta chain came from a study of early stage breast cancer tumors. Each sample had two DNA replicates, 0.45 to 0.65 ug blood or about 1.4 ug tissue. Sequenced by immunoSEQ multiplex PCR; TCRdb stores in-frame clones only, minus some. The sample carries under 45,000 clones, about 78% recorded once. The sequencing sample was made of blood. The sequence came from a person in their fifties or sixties with breast cancer.

DNA of the CDR3: TGTGCCAGCAGCCGCGACGGCGGGTTCTATGGCTACACCTTC. It encodes CASSRDGGFYGYTF. The chain is built from TRBV7-9 and TRBJ1-2; D call uncertain. Trimming pared 5 bases from V and 4 bases from J, leaving 14 bases between. The V gene's germline CDR1 is SEHNR and CDR2 FQNEAQ (reference sequence). The CDR3 consists of 14 residues. Supplemented by reference TRBV7-9 and TRBJ1-2, the full variable domain reads DTGVSQNPRHKITKRGQNVTFRCDPISEHNRLYWYRQTLGQGPEFLTYFQNEAQLEKSRLLSDRFSAERPKGSFSTLEIQRTEQGDSAMYLCASSRDGGFYGYTFGSGTRLTVV.